A single sample gave rise to the 3 T cell receptor beta chains below, sequenced in a study of response to subunit inactivated influenza vaccine listed by TCRdb under 2018. The library relied on RT-PCR. TCRdb shows the sequencer as Illumina HiSeq 2500. TCRdb handled the public reads itself, with Q25 trimming in fastp and clone calling in MiXCR, and kept productive beta chains. Rows with one shared CDR3 protein collapse into an entry with the most common genes and DNA. For this sample there are 750,000 to 850,000 distinct CDR3 sequences; less than 20% appear just once. Jointly, the top ten make up approximately 10% of the sample. The sample was PBMCs from blood, taken roughly 5 days after vaccination. Source of these receptors: a man in his fifties who received an inactivated influenza vaccine. Donor details come from another sample of the same person, matched by shared clones.

This clonotype was counted between two and nine times. The V call is TRBV5-1, the J call TRBJ2-1; D gene ambiguous. The V gene's germline CDR1 is SGHRS and CDR2 YFSETQ. This CDR3 region has 12 residues. V dropped 0 bases and J dropped 8 bases, with 6 bases sitting between them. CDR3 bases: TGCGCCAGCAGCTTGGACGTGCATGAGCAGTTCTTC. This translates into CASSLDVHEQFF.

In DNA form, the CDR3 reads TGTGCCAGCAGTTTAGACGGGACAGGGGTAGCCTACGAGCAGTACTTC. It is translated as CASSLDGTGVAYEQYF. The chain couples TRBV12-3 or TRBV12-4 to TRBJ2-7; 10 nucleotides match TRBD1. V was pared by 1 base and J by 2 bases, with 5 bases of the junction left unmatched. The CDR3 length is 16 residues.

This clonotype occurred many times. This chain joins TRBV11-2 and TRBJ2-1; the D gene is possibly TRBD2 (7 bases). There are 16 residues in the CDR3. In germline, CDR1 is SGHAT, CDR2 FQNNGV. Trimming took off 5 bases at V and 6 bases at J, with 20 bases between the two ends. The CDR3 is CASSRAGTRLLNEQFF. CDR3 nucleotide sequence: TGTGCCAGCAGCCGAGCGGGGACAAGACTCCTCAATGAGCAGTTCTTC.